Given below is one T cell receptor (beta chain) in context. What it recognizes is unknown. Trimming took 6 bases from V and 5 from J, leaving 10 bases between them. This CDR3 has 13 amino acids. Germline V CDR1 and CDR2: MNHEY, SVGEGT. Time point described: technical triplicate 1. The study built sorted libraries from some 900,000 CD4+ or CD8+ T cells. The cDNA was synthesized by 5'RACE incorporating 10-nucleotide random UMIs. TCRdb processed the 5' RACE reads anew with MiXCR; each CDR3 protein has one entry. Here the sample spans fewer than 25,000 distinct CDR3 sequences, about 13% being singletons. This sample was included in a study of neurological immune-mediated disorders. Study-wide findings and caveats: Multiple sclerosis was found to have the least TCR clonal expansion, below healthy controls, and HTLV-1-associated myelopathy the most.

This TCR was sampled from a female donor with HTLV-1-associated myelopathy (HAM/TSP). What was sequenced was CD4+ T cells from blood. J is TRBJ2-2 and V is TRBV6-2 or TRBV6-3; weak D call: TRBD1 (6 bases). Written as DNA, the CDR3 is TGTGCCAGCAGCCAGCAGGGGACCGGGGAGCTGTTTTTT. Its translation is CASSQQGTGELFF.